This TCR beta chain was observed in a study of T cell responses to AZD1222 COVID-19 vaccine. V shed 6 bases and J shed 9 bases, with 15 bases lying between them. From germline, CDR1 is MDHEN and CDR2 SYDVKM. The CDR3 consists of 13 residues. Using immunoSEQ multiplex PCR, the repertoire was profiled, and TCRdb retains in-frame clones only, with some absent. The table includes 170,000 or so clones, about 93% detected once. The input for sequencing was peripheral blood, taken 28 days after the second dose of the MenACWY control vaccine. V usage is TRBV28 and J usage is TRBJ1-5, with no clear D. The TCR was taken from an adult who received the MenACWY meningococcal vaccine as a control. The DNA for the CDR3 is TGTGCCAGCAGGCAGACGACCTCTGGGCCCCAGCATTTT. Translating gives CASRQTTSGPQHF.